Described below is a single TCR beta chain sequence and its context. The CDR3 is 16 amino acids. Trimming took 4 bases from V and 1 from J; bases not matched to a gene: 4. Per germline, CDR1 MNHNS and CDR2 SASEGT. The data were taken from a study of blood T cell repertoires in COVID-19. Assay used: immunoSEQ multiplex PCR; TCRdb lists only in-frame clones, some missing. The sample records about 160,000 clones, 85% being singletons. The chain is built from TRBV6-1 and TRBJ1-5, with TRBD1 identical over 10 bases. The TCR sequence derives from a human donor with acute or convalescent COVID-19. The donor label of this sample is uncertain. Sequencing used peripheral blood. Here the CDR3 reads CASSGGQGKSNQPQHF. The CDR3 DNA is TGTGCCAGCAGTGGGGGACAGGGGAAAAGCAATCAGCCCCAGCATTTT.